What follows are 20 T cell receptor beta chains derived from one specimen sequenced in a study of Graves' ophthalmopathy and Graves' hyperthyroidism. For repertoire sequencing, the TCR beta CDR3 regions were amplified from RNA transcripts. First-round RT-PCR relied on HTBI primers, and a second-round multiplex PCR came next. MiXCR, applied by TCRdb to the multiplex PCR reads, yields one record per CDR3 protein. The sample carries over 450,000 distinct CDR3 sequences, around an eighth recorded once. What was sequenced was blood. These receptors all come from a woman in her 30s with Graves' ophthalmopathy.

This clonotype was counted many times. Compared with germline, one end of the junction differs, possibly owing to a read error. The chain recombines TRBV28 with TRBJ2-7; D not certain. This CDR3 has 14 amino acids. Germline CDR1 and CDR2: MDHEN and SYDVKM. The CDR3 DNA sequence: TGTGCCAGCAGTTCCCGATCCGGCGCCTACGAGCGGTACTTC. Protein product: CASSSRSGAYERYF.

The gene calls are TRBV30 and TRBJ2-7; no clear D gene. This CDR3 has 14 amino acids. V was clipped by 1 base and J by 5 bases, with 15 bases between them. CDR1 and CDR2 from the germline V gene are GTSNPN and SVGIG (reference sequence). The CDR3, as DNA: TGTGCCTGGAGTGGGATCTGGGGAATCAACGAGCAGTACTTC. Its translation is CAWSGIWGINEQYF.

J is TRBJ2-7 and V is TRBV12-3 or TRBV12-4, with 11 nucleotides matching TRBD1. J lost 5 bases, V lost 5 bases, and 11 bases had no gene match. The CDR3 length is 16 residues. CDR3 in amino acids: CASSGGTGQGAHEQYF. CDR3 DNA: TGTGCCAGCAGTGGAGGGACAGGACAGGGGGCTCACGAGCAGTACTTC.

Ten or more counts support this clonotype. This chain connects TRBV6-5 to TRBJ1-1; 7 nucleotides agree with TRBD1. J was trimmed by 3 bases and V by 6 bases; bases with no gene match: 13. The germline V gene has CDR1 MNHEY and CDR2 SVGAGI. The CDR3 is 16 residues long. CDR3 region: CASRRPGQRLDTEAFF. The CDR3 DNA is TGTGCCAGCAGACGTCCGGGACAGAGGTTGGACACTGAAGCTTTCTTT.

This clonotype has ten or more counts. The chain couples TRBV20-1 to TRBJ2-3, with TRBD2 identical over 16 bases. In germline, CDR1 is DFQATT, CDR2 SNEGSKA (reference sequence). The V gene end was trimmed by 1 base and the J gene end by 6 bases; junction bases not matched to a gene: 4. The CDR3 loop spans 16 amino acids. The CDR3 reads CSARGGTSGRGDTQYF. CDR3 nucleotide sequence: TGCAGTGCTAGAGGTGGGACTAGCGGGAGGGGGGATACGCAGTATTTT.

This clonotype was detected many times. V and J are TRBV4-1 and TRBJ1-1; TRBD1 is a possible D gene (5 bases). CDR3 length: 15 amino acids. CDR1 is MGHRA, CDR2 YSYEKL, per germline. Trimming cost V 1 base and J 3 bases, with 12 bases left between them. The CDR3 region is CASSQGHGADTEAFF. DNA of the CDR3: TGCGCCAGCAGCCAAGGACATGGGGCTGACACTGAAGCTTTCTTT.

In its sample, this clonotype was seen many times. The rearrangement joins TRBV29-1 to TRBJ2-7; 11 bases agree with TRBD1. The V gene end was trimmed by 6 bases and the J gene end by 5 bases; junction bases not matched to a gene: 9. This CDR3 is built from 14 residues. Germline CDR1 and CDR2: SQVTM and ANQGSEA. CDR3 protein: CSVKGGTGGNEQYF. In nucleotides, the CDR3 is TGCAGCGTCAAAGGGGGGACAGGGGGTAACGAGCAGTACTTC.

This chain connects TRBV19 to TRBJ2-5, with 11 bases matching TRBD2. Trimming cost V 5 bases and J 6 bases; bases outside gene matches: 5. CDR3 size: 14 residues. Germline loops: CDR1 LNHDA, CDR2 SQIVND (reference sequence). CDR3 sequence reads: CASSGTSGGKTQYF. CDR3 DNA sequence: TGTGCCAGTAGTGGGACTAGCGGTGGTAAGACCCAGTACTTC.

Many counts were recorded for this clonotype. This chain uses TRBV12-3 or TRBV12-4 with TRBJ1-1, with TRBD1 matching over 8 bases. The CDR3 consists of 14 residues. Losses at the gene ends were 6 bases for V and 6 bases for J; bases not matched to a gene: 9. The CDR3 coding sequence is TGTGCCAGCAGAGATACGGGGACAGGCGCTGAAGCTTTCTTT. Translation gives CASRDTGTGAEAFF.

This clonotype was detected only a few times. A junction end diverges from the germline sequence, so it may reflect a read error. This chain connects TRBV3-1 to TRBJ2-3; D could derive from TRBD1 or TRBD2 (6 bases each). This CDR3 region has 12 residues. The germline V gene encodes CDR1 LGHDT and CDR2 YNNKEL (reference sequence). CDR3 region: CASSQGDGGQSF. The DNA for the CDR3 is TGTGCCAGCAGCCAAGGAGACGGGGGCCAAAGTTTT.

About this clonotype: The germline gene is not matched at one end of the junction; a read error may be the cause. This chain uses TRBV28 with TRBJ2-4; 7 positions agree with TRBD1. CDR1 MDHEN and CDR2 SYDVKM come from the germline V gene. This CDR3 is built from 13 residues. CDR3 DNA sequence: TGTGCCATCAGGCGGGCAACAGGGGACATTAAGTACTTC. Residues: CAIRRATGDIKYF.

This clonotype has at least ten counts. J is TRBJ2-6 and V is TRBV6-5; D might be TRBD1 (5 bases). Germline CDR1 MNHEY, CDR2 SVGAGI. V was pared by 3 bases and J by 0 bases, with 12 bases between. This CDR3 has 17 residues. CDR3 region: CASSYYRGSSGANVLTF. CDR3 in DNA: TGTGCCAGCAGTTATTATAGGGGCAGCTCTGGGGCCAACGTCCTGACTTTC.

The chain joins TRBV11-2 to TRBJ2-7, with TRBD2 matching 9 bases. In germline, CDR1 is SGHAT, CDR2 FQNNGV. The CDR3 covers 15 residues. After removal of 1 base from V and 6 bases from J, the junction contained 7 bases not matched to a gene. The CDR3 region is CASSLGLAGRSEQYF. CDR3 nucleotide sequence: TGTGCCAGCAGCTTAGGTCTAGCGGGGAGGTCCGAGCAGTACTTC.

This clonotype came up a few times. An end of the junction differs from the germline gene, which may be a read error. This sequence joins TRBV20-1 and TRBJ2-4, with D uncertain. The CDR3 consists of 14 residues. Germline CDR1 is DFQATT and CDR2 is SNEGSKA (reference sequence). The CDR3 protein is CSALTPLAKNIKYF. CDR3 DNA: TGCAGTGCATTGACACCGTTAGCCAAAAACATTAAGTACTTC.

This clonotype was recorded many times. The V call is TRBV6-5, the J call TRBJ1-3; D remains ambiguous. The germline V gene encodes CDR1 MNHEY and CDR2 SVGAGI. The CDR3 totals 17 residues. With 0 bases removed from V and 0 bases from J, the gap between germline ends came to 12 bases. The CDR3 here is CASSYSGRINSGNTIYF. Here the CDR3 DNA reads TGTGCCAGCAGTTACTCCGGACGGATCAACTCTGGAAACACCATATATTTT.

In this sample, this clonotype turned up many times. The chain employs TRBV7-2 and TRBJ1-6, with D possibly matching TRBD1 (6 bases). This CDR3 has 15 residues. The germline V gene has CDR1 SGHTA and CDR2 FQGNSA. V lost 2 bases and J 7 bases, leaving 12 bases between the germline ends. The CDR3 loop reads CASSLTRQGNSPLHF. CDR3 bases: TGTGCCAGCAGCTTAACCCGTCAGGGGAATTCACCCCTCCACTTT.

This clonotype was counted only a few times. V usage is TRBV3-1 and J usage is TRBJ2-7; 7 bases align to TRBD1. This CDR3 is built from 15 residues. Per the germline V gene, CDR1 is LGHDT and CDR2 is YNNKEL (reference sequence). Losses at the gene ends were 4 bases for V and 2 bases for J; bases not matched to a gene: 8. The CDR3 here is CASSLRQGQAYEQYF. In DNA, the CDR3 is TGTGCCAGCAGCCTTCGACAGGGTCAGGCCTACGAGCAGTACTTC.

The rearrangement joins TRBV18 to TRBJ1-2; the D is unclear. The CDR3 runs 13 residues. Germline CDR1 reads KGHSH; CDR2 reads LQKENI. V lost 6 bases, J lost 2 bases, and 10 bases lay in between. This CDR3 is CASSQIDNYGYTF. CDR3 nucleotides: TGTGCCAGCTCTCAAATTGACAACTATGGCTACACCTTC.

The DNA for the CDR3 is TGTGCCAGCAGATCGGACGGCTTTAATTCACCCCTCCACTTT. It translates to CASRSDGFNSPLHF. The rearrangement joins TRBV12-3 or TRBV12-4 to TRBJ1-6; D gene ambiguous. This CDR3 contains 14 residues. With 6 bases removed from V and 6 bases from J, the gap between germline ends came to 12 bases.

This clonotype was observed a few times. The gene calls are TRBV19 and TRBJ1-5; the D gene is possibly TRBD1 (5 bases). Per germline, CDR1 LNHDA and CDR2 SQIVND (reference sequence). The CDR3 runs to 18 residues. Trimming pared 8 bases from V and 2 bases from J, leaving 25 bases between. The CDR3 protein is CASGGLGQGRRGNQPQHF. The CDR3 DNA is TGTGCCAGTGGGGGGTTGGGGCAGGGAAGAAGGGGCAATCAGCCCCAGCATTTT. Combining the CDR3 with reference TRBV19 and TRBJ1-5 gives the whole variable domain DGGITQSPKYLFRKEGQNVTLSCEQNLNHDAMYWYRQDPGQGLRLIYYSQIVNDFQKGDIAEGYSVSREKKESFPLTVTSAQKNPTAFYLCASGGLGQGRRGNQPQHFGDGTRLSIL.